The 12 T cell receptor beta chains given below trace back to one sample, sequenced in a study of vaccination effects on CD4 cells after COVID-19. Subsequent to a culture period of approximately 11 days, CD4+ T cells were isolated. Participants received two doses of either the BNT162b2 or mRNA-1273 vaccine. Libraries were prepared by immunoSEQ multiplex PCR; TCRdb keeps only in-frame clonotypes and omits some of them. The data show 66,000 or so clones, with roughly four fifths seen just once and 2% to 3% held by the top ten. These receptors have no identified antigens. The sample was CD4+ T cells from PBMCs cultured without peptide, taken after COVID-19 vaccination. The receptors come from a human donor who received a COVID-19 vaccine.

This chain joins TRBV4-1 and TRBJ1-5, with D perhaps TRBD1 (6 bases). Germline-derived CDR1 and CDR2 are MGHRA and YSYEKL. There are 14 residues in the CDR3. V lost 5 bases and J 9 bases, leaving 17 bases between the germline ends. This chain's CDR3 is CASSERTVGGPQHF. The CDR3 DNA reads as TGCGCCAGCAGCGAGCGGACTGTAGGGGGGCCCCAGCATTTT.

This CDR3 reads CASSPQGGTEAFF. For the CDR3, the DNA is TGTGCCAGCTCACCACAGGGAGGAACTGAAGCTTTCTTT. The V and J genes are TRBV18 and TRBJ1-1, with no clear D. The CDR3 loop spans 13 amino acids. V was shortened by 1 base and J by 5 bases, with 8 bases between the two germline ends. Germline V CDR1 and CDR2: KGHSH, LQKENI.

The CDR3 nucleotides read TGTGCCAGCAGCGTAGCTAGTTTCAATGAGCAGTTCTTC. Encoded protein: CASSVASFNEQFF. The chain has TRBV9 and TRBJ2-1; D is uncertain. Trimming removed 0 bases from V and 6 bases from J, with 7 bases in between. The CDR3 consists of 13 residues. Germline V lookup: CDR1 SGDLS, CDR2 YYNGEE.

V usage is TRBV5-6 and J usage is TRBJ1-6; D might be TRBD1 (6 bases). Germline V lookup: CDR1 SGHDT, CDR2 YYEEEE. This CDR3 is built from 15 residues. V dropped 1 base and J dropped 2 bases, with 7 bases sitting between them. DNA for the CDR3: TGTGCCAGCAGCTTGCCAGGGGCCTATAATTCACCCCTCCACTTT. This codes for CASSLPGAYNSPLHF.

The chain recombines TRBV28 with TRBJ2-1; D unclear. Looked up from germline, CDR1 is MDHEN and CDR2 is SYDVKM. Trimming cost V 2 bases and J 0 bases, with 2 bases left between them. The CDR3 is 13 amino acids. CDR3 residues: CASSLTSYNEQFF. The CDR3 DNA reads TGTGCCAGCAGTTTAACCTCCTACAATGAGCAGTTCTTC.

This clone was counted only a few times. V usage is TRBV28 and J usage is TRBJ1-2, with a weak D call TRBD1 (5 bases). The CDR3 runs to 14 residues. V was trimmed by 2 bases and J by 4 bases, leaving 11 bases between them. Germline V gives CDR1 MDHEN, CDR2 SYDVKM. The CDR3 loop reads CASSLGGSSYGYTF. CDR3 sequence (DNA): TGTGCCAGCAGTTTAGGGGGGAGTAGCTATGGCTACACCTTC.

In this sample, this clone turned up a few times. The chain has TRBV5-6 and TRBJ1-5; 7 bases fit TRBD1. V dropped 0 bases and J dropped 2; count of bases not matched to a gene: 2. Germline CDR1 reads SGHDT; CDR2 reads YYEEEE. There are 15 residues in the CDR3. CDR3 region: CASSLGQGGNQPQHF. In DNA, the CDR3 is TGTGCCAGCAGCTTGGGACAGGGAGGCAATCAGCCCCAGCATTTT.

The chain is built from TRBV6-5 and TRBJ2-2, with D uncertain. Between the trimmed V and J ends, which lost 7 bases and 0 bases, there was a span of 9 bases. CDR1 MNHEY and CDR2 SVGAGI come from the germline V gene. CDR3 length equals 14 residues. The chain's CDR3 is CASIGQANTGELFF. The CDR3, as DNA: TGTGCCAGCATAGGCCAAGCGAACACCGGGGAGCTGTTTTTT.

V and J are TRBV3-1 (or the pseudogene TRBV3-2) and TRBJ2-3; 11 bases map to TRBD1. The CDR3 has 19 amino acids. Germline loops: CDR1 LGHDT, CDR2 YNNKEL (reference sequence). The trim removed 10 bases at V and 1 base at J, leaving 19 bases unmatched. CDR3 sequence (DNA): TGTGCCATCCCAAGGCCCGGGACAGGGGGGGCTGCGGGCACAGATACGCAGTATTTT. It encodes CAIPRPGTGGAAGTDTQYF.

The rearrangement uses TRBV7-9 and TRBJ2-5, with no clear D. Trimming cost V 0 bases and J 9 bases, with 14 bases left between them. CDR3 length: 14 amino acids. Per the germline V gene, CDR1 is SEHNR and CDR2 is FQNEAQ (reference sequence). This CDR3 reads CASSLASDVDPQYF. In DNA, the CDR3 is TGTGCCAGCAGCTTAGCATCTGATGTAGATCCCCAGTACTTC.

The chain links TRBV5-1 to TRBJ2-5; D is perhaps TRBD2 (6 bases). Germline-derived CDR1 and CDR2 are SGHRS and YFSETQ. This CDR3 is built from 16 residues. Trimming left V 0 bases short and J 4 bases short, with 16 bases between. In DNA, the CDR3 is TGCGCCAGCAGCTTGGCCGGACGGGGGAGGCGAGAGACCCAGTACTTC. This sequence encodes CASSLAGRGRRETQYF.

The chain carries TRBV12-5 and TRBJ1-6; maybe TRBD1 (6 bases). This CDR3 comprises 16 residues. Germline V gene data show CDR1 as LGHNT and CDR2 as FRNRAP. The V and J ends lost 2 bases and 9 bases respectively, with 17 bases between them. CDR3 region: CASGLFLGDKSSPLHF. CDR3 bases: TGTGCTAGTGGTTTGTTTTTAGGGGACAAGAGTTCACCCCTCCACTTT. Based on the CDR3 plus reference TRBV12-5 and TRBJ1-6, the full variable domain is DARVTQTPRHKVTEMGQEVTMRCQPILGHNTVFWYRQTMMQGLELLAYFRNRAPLDDSGMPKDRFSAEMPDATLATLKIQPSEPRDSAVYFCASGLFLGDKSSPLHFGNGTRLTVT.